This entry lists 6 T cell receptor beta chains sequenced from one sample in a study of identical twins. TCRdb reprocessed the 5' RACE reads via MiXCR and lists one record per CDR3 protein. This table holds around 570,000 distinct CDR3 sequences, around 9.6% found once. A further study also used this sample, focusing on yellow fever vaccine responses in identical twins.

The sequenced sample consisted of PBMCs. The receptors here all came from a woman between 18 and 29 years old in good health.

In the case of this clonotype: A much larger clone lies a single base off, so this may be a read error. The V gene is TRBV4-3, the J gene TRBJ2-3; D remains unclear. TRBJ1-5 explains the end of the DNA better; the J call may be wrong. This CDR3 comprises 17 residues. CDR1 is LGHNA and CDR2 is YSLEER in the germline V gene. CDR3 sequence: CASSQGTAAISTDTQHF. CDR3 DNA sequence: TGCGCCAGCAGCCAAGGGACGGCGGCGATTAGCACAGATACGCAGCATTTT.

This sequence joins TRBV25-1 and TRBJ2-1; the match to TRBD1 covers 11 bases. CDR1 is MGHDK, CDR2 SYGVNS, per germline. This CDR3 is built from 19 residues. The V segment lost 1 base and the J segment 4 bases; nucleotides outside the gene matches: 12. The CDR3 sequence is CASSESFGWDRGGYNEQFF. The CDR3 DNA is TGTGCCAGCAGTGAATCTTTTGGTTGGGACAGGGGGGGGTACAATGAGCAGTTCTTC.

This clonotype was counted between two and nine times. The gene calls are TRBV4-1 and TRBJ2-1; 9 bases fit TRBD2. The CDR3 has 18 amino acids. The trim removed 0 bases at V and 10 bases at J, leaving 16 bases unmatched. Per the germline V gene, CDR1 is MGHRA and CDR2 is YSYEKL. The CDR3 loop reads CASSQDGSGGLLTGEQFF. The CDR3, as DNA: TGCGCCAGCAGCCAAGACGGAAGCGGGGGGTTATTAACCGGGGAGCAGTTCTTC.

This clonotype was detected ten times or more. CDR3 amino acids: CASSLTGLGPNEQFF. DNA for the CDR3: TGTGCCAGCAGCCTAACGGGACTGGGGCCCAATGAGCAGTTCTTC. The chain employs TRBV12-3 or TRBV12-4 and TRBJ2-1; a possible D gene is TRBD2 (6 bases). The CDR3 is 15 amino acids. The V end lost 6 bases, the J end lost 6 bases, and 18 bases lay between the germline ends.

The chain has TRBV11-1 and TRBJ1-2; the D gene is possibly TRBD1 (6 bases). Germline loops: CDR1 SGHAT, CDR2 FQDESV (reference sequence). This CDR3 has 13 amino acids. V lost 5 bases to trimming and J lost 3 bases, with 10 bases between them. The CDR3 DNA reads TGTGCCAGCAGCAATCAGGGGTACTATGGCTACACCTTC. Translation: CASSNQGYYGYTF.

This clonotype turned up a few times. V usage is TRBV4-2 and J usage is TRBJ2-1; D is unresolved. Deletions cut 1 base from V and 8 bases from J, with 9 bases between. The CDR3 has 13 amino acids. Germline-derived CDR1 and CDR2 are LGHNA and YNFKEQ. DNA of the CDR3: TGTGCCAGCAGCCAAGGGGCCAGTTATGAGCAGTTCTTC. Its protein product is CASSQGASYEQFF.